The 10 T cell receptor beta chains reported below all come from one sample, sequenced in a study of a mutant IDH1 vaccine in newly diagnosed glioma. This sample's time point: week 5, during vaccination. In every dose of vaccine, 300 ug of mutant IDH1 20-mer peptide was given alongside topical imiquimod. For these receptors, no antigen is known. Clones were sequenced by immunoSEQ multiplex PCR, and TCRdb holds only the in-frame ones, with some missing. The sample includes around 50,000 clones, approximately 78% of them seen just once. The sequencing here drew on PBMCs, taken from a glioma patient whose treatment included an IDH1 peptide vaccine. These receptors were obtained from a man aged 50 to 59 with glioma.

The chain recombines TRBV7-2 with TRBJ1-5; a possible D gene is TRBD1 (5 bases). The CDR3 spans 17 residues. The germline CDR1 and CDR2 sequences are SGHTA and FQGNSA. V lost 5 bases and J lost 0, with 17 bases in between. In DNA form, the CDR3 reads TGTGCCAGCAGCAATAACCTCGGGGGGAGTAGCAATCAGCCCCAGCATTTT. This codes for CASSNNLGGSSNQPQHF.

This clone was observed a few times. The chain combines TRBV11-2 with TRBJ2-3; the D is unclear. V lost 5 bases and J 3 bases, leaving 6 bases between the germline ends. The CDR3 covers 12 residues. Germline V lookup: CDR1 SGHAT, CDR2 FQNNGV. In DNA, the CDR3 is TGTGCCAGCAGCCCCTCAACAGATACGCAGTATTTT. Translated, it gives CASSPSTDTQYF.

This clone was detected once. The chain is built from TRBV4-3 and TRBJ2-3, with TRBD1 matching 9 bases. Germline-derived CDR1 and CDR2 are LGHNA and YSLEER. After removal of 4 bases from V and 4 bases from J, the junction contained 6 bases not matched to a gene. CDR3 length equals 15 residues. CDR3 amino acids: CASSPGQGGADTQYF. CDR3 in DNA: TGCGCCAGCAGCCCGGGACAGGGAGGCGCAGATACGCAGTATTTT.

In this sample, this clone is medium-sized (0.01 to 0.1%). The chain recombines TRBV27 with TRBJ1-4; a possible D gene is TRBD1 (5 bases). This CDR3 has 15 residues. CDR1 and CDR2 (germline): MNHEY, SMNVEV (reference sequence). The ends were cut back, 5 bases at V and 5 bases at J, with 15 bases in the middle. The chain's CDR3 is CASSPPRGRNEKLFF. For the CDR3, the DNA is TGTGCCAGCAGTCCACCGCGGGGCCGGAATGAAAAACTGTTTTTT.

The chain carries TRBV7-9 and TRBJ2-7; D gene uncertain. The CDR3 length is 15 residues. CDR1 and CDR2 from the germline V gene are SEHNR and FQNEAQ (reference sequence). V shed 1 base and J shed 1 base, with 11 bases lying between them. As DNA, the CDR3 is TGTGCCAGCAGCTTAGGGGCGAGAAAGTCCTACGAGCAGTACTTC. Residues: CASSLGARKSYEQYF.

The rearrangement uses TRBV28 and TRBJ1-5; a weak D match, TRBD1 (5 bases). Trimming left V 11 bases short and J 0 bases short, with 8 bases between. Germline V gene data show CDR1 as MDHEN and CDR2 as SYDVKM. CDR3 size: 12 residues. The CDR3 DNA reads TGTGCCGGGGGGGGTAGCAATCAGCCCCAGCATTTT. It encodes CAGGGSNQPQHF. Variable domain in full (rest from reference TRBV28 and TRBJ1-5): DVKVTQSSRYLVKRTGEKVFLECVQDMDHENMFWYRQDPGLGLRLIYFSYDVKMKEKGDIPEGYSVSREKKERFSLILESASTNQTSMYLCAGGGSNQPQHFGDGTRLSIL.

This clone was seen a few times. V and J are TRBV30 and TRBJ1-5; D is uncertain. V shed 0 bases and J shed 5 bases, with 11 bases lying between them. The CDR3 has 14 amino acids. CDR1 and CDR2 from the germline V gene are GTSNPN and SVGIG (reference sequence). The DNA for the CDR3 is TGTGCCTGGAGTGTACTAGCAGGCGATCAGCCCCAGCATTTT. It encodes CAWSVLAGDQPQHF.

DNA of the CDR3: TGTGCCAGCAGCTTAGTGTTGGGGTTGAACACCGGGGAGCTGTTTTTT. Its translation is CASSLVLGLNTGELFF. V is TRBV7-2 and J is TRBJ2-2; D not certain. The CDR3 is 16 amino acids. V lost 1 base and J 1 base, leaving 10 bases between the germline ends. Germline V gene data show CDR1 as SGHTA and CDR2 as FQGNSA. The complete variable domain, with remaining parts taken from reference TRBV7-2 and TRBJ2-2, reads GAGVSQSPSNKVTEKGKDVELRCDPISGHTALYWYRQSLGQGLEFLIYFQGNSAPDKSGLPSDRFSAERTGGSVSTLTIQRTQQEDSAVYLCASSLVLGLNTGELFFGEGSRLTVL.

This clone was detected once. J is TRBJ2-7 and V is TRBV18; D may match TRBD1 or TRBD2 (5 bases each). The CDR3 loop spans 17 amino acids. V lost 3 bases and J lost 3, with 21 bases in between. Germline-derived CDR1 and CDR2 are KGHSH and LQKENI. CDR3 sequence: CASSPPGPSSGVYEQYF. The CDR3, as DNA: TGTGCCAGCTCACCCCCGGGACCCTCTTCCGGGGTCTACGAGCAGTACTTC.

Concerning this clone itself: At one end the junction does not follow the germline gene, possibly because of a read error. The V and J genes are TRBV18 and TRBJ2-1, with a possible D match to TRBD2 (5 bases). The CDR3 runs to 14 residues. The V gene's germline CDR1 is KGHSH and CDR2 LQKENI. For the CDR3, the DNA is TGTGCCAACTCACCTCGGCAGAGGGACAATGAGCAGTTCTTC. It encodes CANSPRQRDNEQFF. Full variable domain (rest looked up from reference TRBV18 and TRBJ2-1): NAGVMQNPRHLVRRRGQEARLRCSPMKGHSHVYWYRQLPEEGLKFMVYLQKENIIDESGMPKERFSAEFPKEGPSILRIQQVVRGDSAAYFCANSPRQRDNEQFFGPGTRLTVL.